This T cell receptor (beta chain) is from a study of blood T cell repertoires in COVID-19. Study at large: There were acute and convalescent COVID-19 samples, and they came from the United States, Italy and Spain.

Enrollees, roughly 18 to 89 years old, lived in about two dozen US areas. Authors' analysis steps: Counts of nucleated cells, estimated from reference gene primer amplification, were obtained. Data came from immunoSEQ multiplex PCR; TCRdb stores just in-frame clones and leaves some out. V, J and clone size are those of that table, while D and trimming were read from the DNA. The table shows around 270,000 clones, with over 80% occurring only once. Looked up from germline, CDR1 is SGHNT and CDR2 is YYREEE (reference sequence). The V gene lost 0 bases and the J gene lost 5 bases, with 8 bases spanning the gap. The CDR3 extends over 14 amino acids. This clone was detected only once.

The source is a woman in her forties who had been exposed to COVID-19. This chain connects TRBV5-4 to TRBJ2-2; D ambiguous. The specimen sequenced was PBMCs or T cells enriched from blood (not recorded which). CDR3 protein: CASSLDPTTGELFF. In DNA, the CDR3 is TGTGCCAGCAGCTTGGACCCTACGACCGGGGAGCTGTTTTTT.